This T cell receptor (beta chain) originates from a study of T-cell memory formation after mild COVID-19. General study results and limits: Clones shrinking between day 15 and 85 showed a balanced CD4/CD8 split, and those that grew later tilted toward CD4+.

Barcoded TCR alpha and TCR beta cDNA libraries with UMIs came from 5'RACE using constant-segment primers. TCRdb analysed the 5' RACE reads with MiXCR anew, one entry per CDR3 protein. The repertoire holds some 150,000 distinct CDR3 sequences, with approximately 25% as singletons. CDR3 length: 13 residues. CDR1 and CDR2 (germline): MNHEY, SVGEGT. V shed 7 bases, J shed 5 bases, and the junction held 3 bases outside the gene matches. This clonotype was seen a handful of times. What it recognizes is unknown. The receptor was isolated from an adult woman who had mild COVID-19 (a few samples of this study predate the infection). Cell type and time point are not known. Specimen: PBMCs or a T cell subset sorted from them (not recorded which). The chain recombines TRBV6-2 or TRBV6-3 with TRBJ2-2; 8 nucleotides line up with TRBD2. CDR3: CASTAGETGELFF. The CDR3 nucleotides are TGTGCCAGCACAGCGGGAGAGACCGGGGAGCTGTTTTTT.